This TCR beta chain was sequenced for a study of neurological immune-mediated disorders. Using its own MiXCR run on the 5' RACE reads, TCRdb lists one record per CDR3 protein. The sample lists roughly 55,000 distinct CDR3 sequences, roughly 15% occurring once. This CDR3 region has 15 residues. Germline CDR1 DFQATT, CDR2 SNEGSKA (reference sequence). Losses at the gene ends were 3 bases for V and 6 bases for J; bases not matched to a gene: 7. Sample: PBMCs. The V call is TRBV20-1, the J call TRBJ2-7; 14 bases line up with TRBD2. The receptor was isolated from a man between 60 and 70 years old in good health. The CDR3 DNA is TGCAGTGCTAGGGGACTAGCGGGAGTATCCCGCGAGCAGTACTTC. Its protein is CSARGLAGVSREQYF.